The 23 T cell receptor beta chains in this list originate from one sample, sequenced in a study of Ad26.COV2.S vaccination and SARS-CoV-2 variants. Sequencing used immunoSEQ multiplex PCR; TCRdb keeps in-frame clones, though not all of them. The sample records 200,000 to 300,000 clones, about 83% being singletons. Treatment here: some 19 received Ad26.COV2.S at low or high dose, single or two shots; 5 received placebo; per-sample allocation not given. The samples were gathered on day 63 after the first injection of vaccine or placebo. Sequenced material: peripheral blood, taken in a trial of Ad26.COV2.S vaccine versus placebo. These receptors came from a person aged 18-65 years who received the Ad26.COV2.S COVID-19 vaccine or a placebo.

The J gene is TRBJ2-2, the V gene TRBV19; D remains ambiguous. With 1 base removed from V and 1 base from J, the gap between germline ends came to 7 bases. CDR3 length equals 15 residues. Germline assignment: CDR1 LNHDA and CDR2 SQIVND (reference sequence). This CDR3 reads CASSIGALNTGELFF. DNA of the CDR3: TGTGCCAGTAGTATAGGGGCTTTGAACACCGGGGAGCTGTTTTTT.

The chain links TRBV4-3 to TRBJ2-1; D gene uncertain. The germline V gene encodes CDR1 LGHNA and CDR2 YSLEER. V lost 7 bases and J 5 bases, leaving 12 bases between the germline ends. The CDR3 covers 13 residues. The CDR3 region has the DNA TGCGCCAGCATGGCTAGATCCAACAATGAGCAGTTCTTC. Encoded protein: CASMARSNNEQFF.

The chain joins TRBV6-5 to TRBJ2-7; 9 bases match TRBD2. V was clipped by 8 bases and J by 5 bases; unmatched bases: 10. Germline loops: CDR1 MNHEY, CDR2 SVGAGI. This CDR3 has 14 residues. CDR3 bases: TGTGCCAGCCGCGGCCTAGCGGGATACCACGAGCAGTACGTC. Amino acid sequence: CASRGLAGYHEQYV.

This sequence joins TRBV5-1 and TRBJ2-7; possible D gene TRBD2, 5 bases. There are 16 residues in the CDR3. The ends were cut back, 7 bases at V and 0 bases at J, with 20 bases in the middle. Germline CDR1 reads SGHRS; CDR2 reads YFSETQ. The CDR3 reads CASRRLGGLSSYEQYF. CDR3 nucleotide sequence: TGCGCCAGCCGCCGGCTCGGCGGGTTAAGCTCCTACGAGCAGTACTTC.

The chain recombines TRBV9 with TRBJ2-7; D gene uncertain. The CDR3 is 14 residues long. V dropped 0 bases and J dropped 4 bases, with 11 bases sitting between them. Germline CDR1 is SGDLS and CDR2 is YYNGEE. The chain's CDR3 is CASSVAPDRYEQYV. Written as DNA, the CDR3 is TGTGCCAGCAGCGTAGCTCCCGACCGGTACGAGCAGTACGTC.

V is TRBV28 and J is TRBJ2-2; 12 nucleotides agree with TRBD1. Germline V gene data show CDR1 as MDHEN and CDR2 as SYDVKM. V lost 4 bases, J lost 8 bases, and 5 bases stayed unmatched. The CDR3 spans 15 residues. The CDR3, as DNA: TGTGCCAGCAGTTCGGGACAGGGGGCGGTAGGGGAGCTGTTTTTT. It encodes CASSSGQGAVGELFF.

The chain has TRBV18 and TRBJ1-4; 7 nucleotides agree with TRBD1. The junction had 10 bases not matched to a gene; V was cut back by 5 bases and J by 4 bases. The germline gives CDR1 KGHSH, CDR2 LQKENI. The CDR3 totals 16 residues. DNA for the CDR3: TGTGCCAGCTCAAATGGACAGGCCGGGGGTAATGAAAAACTGTTTTTT. It yields the protein CASSNGQAGGNEKLFF.

This clone was seen just once. The genes are TRBV9 and TRBJ1-4; D is perhaps TRBD1 (5 bases). Trimming shortened V by 4 bases and J by 5 bases, and 12 bases separated the two germline ends. The CDR3 has 14 residues. Germline CDR1 reads SGDLS; CDR2 reads YYNGEE. The CDR3 here is CASSRDGGNEKLFF. DNA for the CDR3: TGTGCCAGCAGCCGGGACGGGGGAAATGAAAAACTGTTTTTT. The whole variable domain, filled in from reference TRBV9 and TRBJ1-4, reads DSGVTQTPKHLITATGQRVTLRCSPRSGDLSVYWYQQSLDQGLQFLIQYYNGEERAKGNILERFSAQQFPDLHSELNLSSLELGDSALYFCASSRDGGNEKLFFGSGTQLSVL.

CDR3 sequence: CASSQVQGRYEQYF. CDR3 nucleotide sequence: TGTGCCAGCAGCCAAGTACAGGGGAGGTACGAGCAGTACTTC. The chain links TRBV3-1 (or the pseudogene TRBV3-2) to TRBJ2-7; possible D gene TRBD1, 7 bases. Trimming removed 1 base from V and 4 bases from J, with 11 bases in between. In germline, CDR1 is LGHDT, CDR2 YNNKEL (reference sequence). The CDR3 contains 14 residues.

The chain is built from TRBV7-8 and TRBJ2-5, with 13 bases matching TRBD2. The CDR3 is 18 residues long. V was pared by 4 bases and J by 1 base, with 9 bases of the junction left unmatched. Looked up from germline, CDR1 is SGHVS and CDR2 is FQNEAQ. In DNA, the CDR3 is TGTGCCAGCAGCTGGTGGACTAGCGGGAGACGGGGCCAAGAGACCCAGTACTTC. This codes for CASSWWTSGRRGQETQYF.

The chain has TRBV30 and TRBJ1-3, with D tentatively TRBD1 (6 bases). The length of the CDR3 is 14 residues. V was trimmed by 4 bases and J by 3 bases, leaving 13 bases between them. CDR1 is GTSNPN, CDR2 SVGIG, per germline (reference sequence). The CDR3 reads CAWIPGAHGNTIYF. The CDR3 DNA reads TGTGCCTGGATCCCGGGGGCCCATGGAAACACCATATATTTT.

The chain uses TRBV6-5 and TRBJ2-1; 7 nucleotides line up with TRBD2. The CDR3 length is 15 residues. In germline, CDR1 is MNHEY, CDR2 SVGAGI. V gave up 2 bases and J gave up 4 bases; unmatched junction bases: 5. The CDR3 spells CASSYGAGVYNEQFF. CDR3 DNA: TGTGCCAGCAGTTACGGGGCGGGGGTTTACAATGAGCAGTTCTTC.

The gene calls are TRBV7-2 and TRBJ1-2; 7 bases agree with TRBD1. CDR1 and CDR2 from the germline V gene are SGHTA and FQGNSA. Germline trimming cut 8 bases from V and 3 bases from J; bases unmatched to any gene: 6. This CDR3 has 13 amino acids. The CDR3 DNA is TGTGCCAGCCTGACAGGGATTGACTATGGCTACACCTTC. The encoded protein is CASLTGIDYGYTF.

V gene TRBV30 combines with J gene TRBJ2-2; the match to TRBD1 covers 8 bases. This CDR3 is 14 amino acids long. CDR1 is GTSNPN, CDR2 SVGIG, per germline (reference sequence). Here the CDR3 DNA reads TGTGCGGTTGGGGACAGGTTCAACACCGGGGAGCTGTTTTTT. Protein product: CAVGDRFNTGELFF.

V gene TRBV11-2 combines with J gene TRBJ2-1; tentative D call: TRBD2 (6 bases). V was cut by 5 bases and J by 6 bases, with 20 bases left in between. This CDR3 has 16 amino acids. In germline, CDR1 is SGHAT, CDR2 FQNNGV. CDR3 region: CASSPAGYPTVNEQFF. The CDR3, as DNA: TGTGCCAGCAGCCCCGCGGGATACCCGACCGTCAATGAGCAGTTCTTC.

The chain is built from TRBV30 and TRBJ2-5, with 13 bases matching TRBD2. This CDR3 has 21 residues. The germline CDR1 and CDR2 sequences are GTSNPN and SVGIG (reference sequence). J gave up 5 bases and V 3 bases, and 24 bases lay outside the gene matches. The CDR3 nucleotides read TGTGCCTGGAGCGACCTAGGATGGGGACTAGCGGGGAAGACCCTGGGGGAGACCCAGTACTTC. Residues: CAWSDLGWGLAGKTLGETQYF.

The chain combines TRBV5-1 with TRBJ2-1; TRBD1 matches 9 bases. The CDR3 is made up of 14 amino acids. After removal of 4 bases from V and 5 bases from J, the junction contained 4 bases not matched to a gene. CDR1 is SGHRS and CDR2 is YFSETQ in the germline V gene. This CDR3 is CASSIQGANNEQFF. CDR3 bases: TGCGCCAGCAGCATACAGGGGGCGAACAATGAGCAGTTCTTC. The full variable domain, rest sourced from reference TRBV5-1 and TRBJ2-1, is KAGVTQTPRYLIKTRGQQVTLSCSPISGHRSVSWYQQTPGQGLQFLFEYFSETQRNKGNFPGRFSGRQFSNSRSEMNVSTLELGDSALYLCASSIQGANNEQFFGPGTRLTVL.

This clone was counted a single time. J is TRBJ2-6 and V is TRBV6-2 or TRBV6-3, with 11 bases fitting TRBD1. Germline CDR1 is MNHEY and CDR2 is SVGEGT. CDR3 length: 20 residues. Trimming at V came to 5 bases and at J to 2 bases, leaving 14 bases not matched to a gene. The CDR3 nucleotides are TGTGCCAGCAGTACCGGTGTTCGGACAGGGGGCGCCCCTGGGGCCAACGTCCTGACTTTC. This codes for CASSTGVRTGGAPGANVLTF.

The V gene is TRBV19, the J gene TRBJ1-6; TRBD1 is a possible D gene (6 bases). Trimming pared 4 bases from V and 9 bases from J, leaving 16 bases between. Germline CDR1 is LNHDA and CDR2 is SQIVND (reference sequence). The CDR3 is 15 amino acids. The CDR3 nucleotides are TGTGCCAGTAGTAAACTACAGGGCCCAGGTTCACCCCTCCACTTT. It is translated as CASSKLQGPGSPLHF.

The V and J genes are TRBV11-2 and TRBJ2-3; weak D call: TRBD1 (6 bases). The CDR3 loop spans 15 amino acids. The V gene's germline CDR1 is SGHAT and CDR2 FQNNGV. V lost 1 base to trimming and J lost 0 bases, with 8 bases between them. The CDR3 region is CASSLVDRSTDTQYF. In DNA, the CDR3 is TGTGCCAGCAGCTTAGTGGACAGAAGCACAGATACGCAGTATTTT.

The chain has TRBV2 and TRBJ1-2, with 7 bases identical to TRBD1. Germline V gene sequence: CDR1 SNHLY, CDR2 FYNNEI. The V and J ends lost 2 bases and 5 bases, in that order; junction bases with no gene match: 8. The CDR3 contains 15 residues. The CDR3 region has the DNA TGTGCCAGCAGTGAAAGAGGGGGCCGGTCGTATGGCTACACCTTC. The encoded protein is CASSERGGRSYGYTF. Full variable domain (rest looked up from reference TRBV2 and TRBJ1-2): EPEVTQTPSHQVTQMGQEVILRCVPISNHLYFYWYRQILGQKVEFLVSFYNNEISEKSEIFDDQFSVERPDGSNFTLKIRSTKLEDSAMYFCASSERGGRSYGYTFGSGTRLTVV.

The chain is built from TRBV5-1 and TRBJ2-3, with TRBD2 matching over 9 bases. With V trimmed by 1 base and J by 3 bases, 6 bases remained unmatched. The CDR3 totals 16 residues. Germline V gene lookup returns CDR1 SGHRS and CDR2 YFSETQ. CDR3 nucleotides: TGCGCCAGCAGCTTGCCCAGCGGGGGGATTACAGATACGCAGTATTTT. This gives the protein CASSLPSGGITDTQYF.

This clone occurred a few times. This sequence joins TRBV3-1 (or the pseudogene TRBV3-2) and TRBJ2-3; D uncertain. The CDR3 runs to 13 residues. Germline CDR1 reads LGHDT; CDR2 reads YNNKEL (reference sequence). Trimming cost V 3 bases and J 3 bases, with 7 bases left between them. CDR3: CASSQEKTDTQYF. As DNA, the CDR3 is TGTGCCAGCAGCCAGGAAAAAACAGATACGCAGTATTTT.